This T cell receptor beta chain was recovered during a study of beta chain features in type 1 diabetes. Whole-study findings and limits: Using cDNA template may skew counts toward highly expressing activated cells. Among type 1 diabetes patients, VDJ junctions had fewer insertions and more deletions. TCRB CDR3s from Type 1 diabetes patients were moderately but significantly shorter in all four CD4+ subsets.

Trimming removed 6 bases from V and 6 bases from J; junction bases left unmatched: 10. This CDR3 has 15 residues. Germline V gene sequence: CDR1 MNHEY, CDR2 SVGAGI. Every bit of the isolated RNA underwent reverse transcription, so sequencing read expressed TCRB transcripts. Sequenced by immunoSEQ multiplex PCR; TCRdb stores in-frame clones only, minus some. Among under 850,000 clones listed, 13% were seen once. This clone was seen only a few times. The antigen is unknown. This chain joins TRBV6-5 and TRBJ2-1; TRBD1 matches at 8 bases. The sequenced sample consisted of naive CD4+ T cells from blood. This receptor was taken from a young man with type 1 diabetes. The CDR3 is CASSLDRGRGNEQFF. DNA for the CDR3: TGTGCCAGCAGCCTAGACAGGGGTAGGGGCAATGAGCAGTTCTTC.